Included here is one TCR beta chain sequence, with context. The CDR3 is made up of 15 amino acids. J was trimmed by 11 bases and V by 1 base; bases with no gene match: 13. The germline gives CDR1 SGHVS, CDR2 FQNEAQ. These data originate in a study of T cell changes during pregnancy in multiple sclerosis. Produced via immunoSEQ multiplex PCR; TCRdb's table is partial and in-frame only. The sample lists under 130,000 clones, 85% to 95% occurring once. The V and J genes are TRBV7-8 and TRBJ1-1; 7 bases line up with TRBD1. This specimen was peripheral blood, taken after pregnancy. This TCR was sampled from a female donor with multiple sclerosis, enrolled in a pregnancy study. The DNA of the CDR3 is TGTGCCAGCAGCTTAGAAACCGCACCAGGGGGGCGTGCTTTCTTT. It encodes CASSLETAPGGRAFF.